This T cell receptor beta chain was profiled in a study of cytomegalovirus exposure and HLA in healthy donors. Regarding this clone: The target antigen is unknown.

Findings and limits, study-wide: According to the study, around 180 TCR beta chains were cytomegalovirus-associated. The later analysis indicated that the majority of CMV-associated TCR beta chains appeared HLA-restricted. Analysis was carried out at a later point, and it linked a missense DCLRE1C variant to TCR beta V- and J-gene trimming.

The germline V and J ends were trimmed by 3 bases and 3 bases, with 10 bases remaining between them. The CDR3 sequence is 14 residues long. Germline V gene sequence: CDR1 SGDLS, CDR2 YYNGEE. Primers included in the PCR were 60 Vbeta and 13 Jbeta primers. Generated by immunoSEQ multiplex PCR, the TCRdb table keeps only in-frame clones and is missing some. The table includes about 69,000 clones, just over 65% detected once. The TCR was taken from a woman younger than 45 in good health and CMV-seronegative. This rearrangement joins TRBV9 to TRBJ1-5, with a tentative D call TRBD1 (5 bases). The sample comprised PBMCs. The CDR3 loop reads CASSGDSSNQPQHF. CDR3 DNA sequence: TGTGCCAGCAGCGGGGACTCCTCCAATCAGCCCCAGCATTTT.